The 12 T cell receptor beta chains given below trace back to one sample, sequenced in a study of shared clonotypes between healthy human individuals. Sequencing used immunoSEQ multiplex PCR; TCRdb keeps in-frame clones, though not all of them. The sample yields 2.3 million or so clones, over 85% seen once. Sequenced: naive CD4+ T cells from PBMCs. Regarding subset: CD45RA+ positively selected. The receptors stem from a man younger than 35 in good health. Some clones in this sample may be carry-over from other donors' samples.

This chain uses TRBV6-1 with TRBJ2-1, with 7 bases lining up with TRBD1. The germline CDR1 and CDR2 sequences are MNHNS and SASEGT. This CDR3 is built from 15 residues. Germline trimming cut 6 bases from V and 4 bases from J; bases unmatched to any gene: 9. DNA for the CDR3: TGTGCCAGCAGGCCCGACGGACAGGTTTACAATGAGCAGTTCTTC. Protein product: CASRPDGQVYNEQFF.

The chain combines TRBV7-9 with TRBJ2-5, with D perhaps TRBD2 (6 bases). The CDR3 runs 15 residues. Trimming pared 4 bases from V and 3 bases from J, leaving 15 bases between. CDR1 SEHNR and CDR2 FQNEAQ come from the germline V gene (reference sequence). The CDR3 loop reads CASSSPRGLKETQYF. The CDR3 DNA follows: TGTGCCAGCAGCTCCCCCCGGGGACTTAAAGAGACCCAGTACTTC.

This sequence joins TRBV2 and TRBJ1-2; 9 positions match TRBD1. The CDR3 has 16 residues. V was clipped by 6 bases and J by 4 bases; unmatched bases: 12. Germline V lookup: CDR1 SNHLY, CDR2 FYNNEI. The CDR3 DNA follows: TGTGCCAGCAGAAAACATAACAGGGGGCAACTCTATGGCTACACCTTC. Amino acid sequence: CASRKHNRGQLYGYTF.

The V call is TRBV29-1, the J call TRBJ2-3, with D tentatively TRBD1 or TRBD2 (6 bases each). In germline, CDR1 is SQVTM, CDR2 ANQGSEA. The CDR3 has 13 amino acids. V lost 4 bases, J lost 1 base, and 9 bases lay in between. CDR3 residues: CSVGGAGTDTQYF. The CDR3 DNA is TGCAGCGTTGGGGGGGCAGGCACAGATACGCAGTATTTT.

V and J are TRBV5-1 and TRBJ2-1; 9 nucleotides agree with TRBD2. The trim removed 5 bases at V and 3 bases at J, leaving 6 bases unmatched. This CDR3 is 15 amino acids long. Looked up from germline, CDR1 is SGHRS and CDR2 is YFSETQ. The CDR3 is CASRASGNLYNEQFF. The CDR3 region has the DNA TGCGCCAGCAGGGCTAGCGGGAACCTCTACAATGAGCAGTTCTTC. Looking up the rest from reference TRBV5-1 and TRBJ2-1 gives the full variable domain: KAGVTQTPRYLIKTRGQQVTLSCSPISGHRSVSWYQQTPGQGLQFLFEYFSETQRNKGNFPGRFSGRQFSNSRSEMNVSTLELGDSALYLCASRASGNLYNEQFFGPGTRLTVL.

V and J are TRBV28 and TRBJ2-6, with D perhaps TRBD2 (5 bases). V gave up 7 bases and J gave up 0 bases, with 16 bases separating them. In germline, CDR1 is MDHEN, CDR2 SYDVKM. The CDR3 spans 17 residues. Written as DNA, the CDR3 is TGTGCCAGCAACCCTCAAATCGGGGACTCTGGGGCCAACGTCCTGACTTTC. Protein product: CASNPQIGDSGANVLTF. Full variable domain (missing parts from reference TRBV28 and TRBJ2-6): DVKVTQSSRYLVKRTGEKVFLECVQDMDHENMFWYRQDPGLGLRLIYFSYDVKMKEKGDIPEGYSVSREKKERFSLILESASTNQTSMYLCASNPQIGDSGANVLTFGAGSRLTVL.

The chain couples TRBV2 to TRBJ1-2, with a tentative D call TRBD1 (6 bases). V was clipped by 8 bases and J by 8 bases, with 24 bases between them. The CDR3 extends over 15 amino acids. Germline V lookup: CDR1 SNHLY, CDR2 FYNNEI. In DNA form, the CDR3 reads TGTGCCAGCTGCCCTGGACAGACTCGCTCACACGGCTACACCTTC. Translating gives CASCPGQTRSHGYTF.

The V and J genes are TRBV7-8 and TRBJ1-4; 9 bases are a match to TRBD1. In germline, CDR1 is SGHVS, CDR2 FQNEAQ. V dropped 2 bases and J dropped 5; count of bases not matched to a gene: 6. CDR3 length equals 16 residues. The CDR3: CASSLSGTGYNEKLFF. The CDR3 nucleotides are TGTGCCAGCAGCTTATCGGGGACAGGGTACAATGAAAAACTGTTTTTT.

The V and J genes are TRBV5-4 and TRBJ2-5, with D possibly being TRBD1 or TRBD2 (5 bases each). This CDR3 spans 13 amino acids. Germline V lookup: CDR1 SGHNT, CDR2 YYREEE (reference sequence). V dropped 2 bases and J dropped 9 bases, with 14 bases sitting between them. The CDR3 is CASSFGTAWAQYF. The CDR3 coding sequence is TGTGCCAGCAGCTTTGGGACGGCTTGGGCCCAGTACTTC.

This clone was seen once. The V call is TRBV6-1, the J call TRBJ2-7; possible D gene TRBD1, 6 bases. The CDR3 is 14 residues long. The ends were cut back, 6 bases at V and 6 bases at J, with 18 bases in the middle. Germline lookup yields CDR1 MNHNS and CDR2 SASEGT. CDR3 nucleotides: TGTGCCAGCAGCCTTGGGACATCGTCGGGCGAGCAGTACTTC. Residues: CASSLGTSSGEQYF.

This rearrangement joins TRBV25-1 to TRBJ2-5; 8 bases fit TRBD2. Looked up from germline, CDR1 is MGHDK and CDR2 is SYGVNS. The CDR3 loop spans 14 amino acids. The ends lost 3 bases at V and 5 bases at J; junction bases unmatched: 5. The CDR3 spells CASSDPGGGETQYF. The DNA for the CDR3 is TGTGCCAGCAGTGACCCGGGGGGGGGCGAGACCCAGTACTTC.

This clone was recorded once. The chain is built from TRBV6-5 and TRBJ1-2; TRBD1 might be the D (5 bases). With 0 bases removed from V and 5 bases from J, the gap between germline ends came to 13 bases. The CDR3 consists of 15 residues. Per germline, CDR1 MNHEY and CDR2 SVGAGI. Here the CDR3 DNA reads TGTGCCAGCAGTTACTCGAGACAGACTGGGTATGGCTACACCTTC. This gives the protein CASSYSRQTGYGYTF.